A single sample is the source of the 21 T cell receptor beta chains below, sequenced in a study of shared clonotypes between healthy human individuals. The data were produced by immunoSEQ multiplex PCR, yet TCRdb's version contains in-frame clones alone and is incomplete. The table lists 110,000 or so clones, about two thirds of them singletons. The sample taken for sequencing was memory CD8+ T cells sorted from blood. Described subset: CD45RO+ cells pooled with CCR7-negative TemRA cells. These receptors were collected from a woman aged 25 to 39 in good health.

The chain carries TRBV4-2 and TRBJ2-1, with no clear D. Germline CDR1 LGHNA, CDR2 YNFKEQ. The CDR3 loop spans 13 amino acids. Trimming cost V 1 base and J 7 bases, with 8 bases left between them. CDR3 DNA sequence: TGTGCCAGCAGCCAAGCAGGAGAAAATGAGCAGTTCTTC. This sequence encodes CASSQAGENEQFF.

J is TRBJ2-7 and V is TRBV6-1, with a possible D match to TRBD1 (5 bases). The germline CDR1 and CDR2 sequences are MNHNS and SASEGT. The CDR3 covers 17 residues. The V end lost 4 bases, the J end lost 4 bases, and 23 bases lay between the germline ends. The CDR3 region is CASSGHRFRLVWYEQYF. The CDR3 coding sequence is TGTGCCAGCAGTGGACACAGGTTCCGGCTGGTTTGGTACGAGCAGTACTTC.

The rearrangement uses TRBV29-1 and TRBJ2-5, with 9 bases fitting TRBD2. Germline V CDR1 and CDR2: SQVTM, ANQGSEA. The CDR3 has 13 amino acids. J was trimmed by 4 bases and V by 3 bases; bases with no gene match: 3. CDR3 sequence reads: CSVDLAGVETQYF. The CDR3 DNA reads as TGCAGCGTTGACTTAGCGGGAGTAGAGACCCAGTACTTC.

The chain is built from TRBV2 and TRBJ2-7; D is possibly TRBD2 (5 bases). Germline V lookup: CDR1 SNHLY, CDR2 FYNNEI. V lost 9 bases, J lost 0 bases, and 12 bases lay in between. The CDR3 totals 13 residues. DNA for the CDR3: TGTGCCAGTACCCGTAGCGACTCCTACGAGCAGTACTTC. It is translated as CASTRSDSYEQYF.

This clone occurred many times. The J gene is TRBJ2-7, the V gene TRBV7-2; 7 bases are shared with TRBD1. V lost 0 bases, J lost 1 base, and 6 bases stayed unmatched. Per germline, CDR1 SGHTA and CDR2 FQGNSA. The CDR3 has 16 amino acids. Written as DNA, the CDR3 is TGTGCCAGCAGCTTAGCCATACAGGGGAGTTCCTACGAGCAGTACTTC. Residues: CASSLAIQGSSYEQYF.

The rearrangement links TRBV15 to TRBJ2-3; D not certain. V gave up 3 bases and J gave up 2 bases, with 12 bases separating them. The CDR3 length is 15 residues. Germline V lookup: CDR1 LNHNV, CDR2 YYDKDF (reference sequence). The CDR3 DNA reads TGTGCCACCAGCAGTGGGCGAGGTTCCACAGATACGCAGTATTTT. Its translation: CATSSGRGSTDTQYF. The entire variable domain, with the rest obtained from reference TRBV15 and TRBJ2-3, is as follows: DAMVIQNPRYQVTQFGKPVTLSCSQTLNHNVMYWYQQKSSQAPKLLFHYYDKDFNNEADTPDNFQSRRPNTSFCFLDIRSPGLGDTAMYLCATSSGRGSTDTQYFGPGTRLTVL.

This clone was detected only a few times. V usage is TRBV5-4 and J usage is TRBJ2-1; D call uncertain. CDR3 size: 14 residues. Trimming pared 4 bases from V and 6 bases from J, leaving 14 bases between. Germline V CDR1 and CDR2: SGHNT, YYREEE (reference sequence). The CDR3 here is CASSRGPPGNEQFF. CDR3 DNA: TGTGCCAGCAGCCGAGGACCCCCGGGCAATGAGCAGTTCTTC.

In its sample, this clone was seen a few times. The rearrangement links TRBV7-9 to TRBJ2-7; possibly TRBD1 or TRBD2 for D (5 bases each). Germline lookup yields CDR1 SEHNR and CDR2 FQNEAQ (reference sequence). The CDR3 is made up of 15 amino acids. The ends were cut back, 2 bases at V and 0 bases at J, with 11 bases in the middle. The CDR3 DNA follows: TGTGCCAGCAGCTTATACCAGGGACCCTCCTACGAGCAGTACTTC. It codes for CASSLYQGPSYEQYF.

This clone appeared a few times. The chain combines TRBV6-4 with TRBJ2-3; 11 nucleotides line up with TRBD2. CDR1 is MRHNA and CDR2 is SNTAGT in the germline V gene. CDR3 length: 15 residues. J was trimmed by 4 bases and V by 5 bases; bases with no gene match: 5. In DNA, the CDR3 is TGTGCCAGCAGTAAACTAGCGGGAGACTCAGATACGCAGTATTTT. As protein: CASSKLAGDSDTQYF.

The chain recombines TRBV29-1 with TRBJ2-4; weak D call: TRBD2 (5 bases). V shed 3 bases and J shed 6 bases, with 12 bases lying between them. The CDR3 is made up of 13 amino acids. Germline-derived CDR1 and CDR2 are SQVTM and ANQGSEA. CDR3 protein: CSVEVEAGNIQYF. In DNA form, the CDR3 reads TGCAGCGTTGAGGTGGAGGCAGGAAACATTCAGTACTTC.

The V gene is TRBV9, the J gene TRBJ2-7; tentatively, D is TRBD1 (5 bases). The CDR3 totals 15 residues. V lost 0 bases, J lost 5 bases, and 15 bases lay in between. CDR1 is SGDLS, CDR2 YYNGEE, per germline. CDR3 DNA: TGTGCCAGCAGCGTAGATGGCAGGGAATCCAACGAGCAGTACTTC. It specifies CASSVDGRESNEQYF. Looking up the rest from reference TRBV9 and TRBJ2-7 gives the full variable domain: DSGVTQTPKHLITATGQRVTLRCSPRSGDLSVYWYQQSLDQGLQFLIQYYNGEERAKGNILERFSAQQFPDLHSELNLSSLELGDSALYFCASSVDGRESNEQYFGPGTRLTVT.

This clone occurred a few times. The V gene is TRBV4-2, the J gene TRBJ1-4, with 9 bases identical to TRBD1. This CDR3 region has 16 residues. CDR1 LGHNA and CDR2 YNFKEQ come from the germline V gene. V trimming: 7 bases; J trimming: 8 bases; junction bases outside the gene matches: 14. The DNA for the CDR3 is TGTGCCAGCACCAGATCGACAGGGGGTAAAGACGAAAAACTGTTTTTT. The encoded protein is CASTRSTGGKDEKLFF.

The chain employs TRBV28 and TRBJ1-5; tentatively, D is TRBD1 (5 bases). The CDR3 has 15 residues. Trimming pared 5 bases from V and 4 bases from J, leaving 15 bases between. Germline values: CDR1 MDHEN, CDR2 SYDVKM. The CDR3 region has the DNA TGTGCCAGCAGTCTTAGGGGTTTGGGTAATCAGCCCCAGCATTTT. The encoded protein is CASSLRGLGNQPQHF.

This clone was recorded at least ten times. The chain employs TRBV6-1 and TRBJ2-6, with a weak D call TRBD2 (5 bases). The V end was cut by 1 base, the J end by 2 bases, with 9 bases between. CDR1 and CDR2 from the germline V gene are MNHNS and SASEGT. CDR3 length: 16 residues. Here the CDR3 DNA reads TGTGCCAGCAGTGAAGACGGAGGTACTGGGGCCAACGTCCTGACTTTC. It is translated as CASSEDGGTGANVLTF.

The rearrangement joins TRBV2 to TRBJ2-7; 7 bases are a match to TRBD2. V trimming: 5 bases; J trimming: 7 bases; junction bases outside the gene matches: 14. The V gene's germline CDR1 is SNHLY and CDR2 FYNNEI. The CDR3 is 15 residues long. The DNA of the CDR3 is TGTGCCAGCAGTCCGCTAGCGGAACCTATGGGGGAGCAGTACTTC. Its protein is CASSPLAEPMGEQYF.

This chain uses TRBV6-6 with TRBJ2-7; 8 bases line up with TRBD1. The V gene's germline CDR1 is MNHNY and CDR2 SVGAGI (reference sequence). This CDR3 has 14 amino acids. V lost 5 bases and J lost 4; bases outside the gene matches: 7. The CDR3 coding sequence is TGTGCCAGCAGTAACGGACAGGGTACATACGAGCAGTACTTC. As protein: CASSNGQGTYEQYF.

This sequence joins TRBV9 and TRBJ2-3; 13 bases align to TRBD2. V was pared by 3 bases and J by 0 bases, with 10 bases of the junction left unmatched. Germline-derived CDR1 and CDR2 are SGDLS and YYNGEE. This CDR3 comprises 19 residues. The CDR3 coding sequence is TGTGCCAGCAGCGGCCCGCAGCTGGGACTAGCGGGGAGCACAGATACGCAGTATTTT. This gives the protein CASSGPQLGLAGSTDTQYF.

The chain couples TRBV4-1 to TRBJ2-3, with D unresolved. The CDR3 runs to 14 residues. Looked up from germline, CDR1 is MGHRA and CDR2 is YSYEKL. V gave up 0 bases and J gave up 5 bases, with 9 bases separating them. The CDR3 reads CASSQDLTGDTQYF. CDR3 in DNA: TGCGCCAGCAGCCAAGACCTGACCGGAGATACGCAGTATTTT.

This clone was counted a few times. The J gene is TRBJ2-1, the V gene TRBV15; D is perhaps TRBD1 (6 bases). Germline loops: CDR1 LNHNV, CDR2 YYDKDF (reference sequence). There are 13 residues in the CDR3. V dropped 0 bases and J dropped 12 bases, with 12 bases sitting between them. Written as DNA, the CDR3 is TGTGCCACCAGCAGAGATAGACAGGCCGGGCAGTTCTTC. It encodes CATSRDRQAGQFF.

The chain links TRBV7-9 to TRBJ2-2; TRBD2 matches 8 bases. J lost 6 bases, V lost 6 bases, and 12 bases had no gene match. This CDR3 contains 16 residues. Germline V gives CDR1 SEHNR, CDR2 FQNEAQ (reference sequence). CDR3 coding DNA: TGTGCCAGCAGACCCGGGTTGACAGCGGGGGCCGGGGAGCTGTTTTTT. Encoded protein: CASRPGLTAGAGELFF.

The chain joins TRBV4-1 to TRBJ1-4; D gene ambiguous. Germline CDR1 is MGHRA and CDR2 is YSYEKL. V lost 4 bases and J 2 bases, leaving 14 bases between the germline ends. This CDR3 contains 16 residues. The CDR3 DNA reads as TGCGCCAGCAGCCGGGTTAGACTGCCTACTAATGAAAAACTGTTTTTT. Protein: CASSRVRLPTNEKLFF.